The text below deals with one TCR beta chain. No cognate antigen has been identified for it. The sample holds no much larger clone one base away, and base qualities are not on file. Participants in the prospective study were enrolled through a virtual design, were aged about 18 to 90 years, and lived in approximately 24 United States geographic areas. In the prospective study, participants were assigned to cohorts based on the clinical history participants reported in a screening survey and a study questionnaire. ImmuneRACE Cohort 3 recovered participants were defined by two consecutive negative NP/OP PCR tests, healthcare professional clearance, or symptom resolution. In the prospective study, whole blood, serum and a nasopharyngeal or oropharyngeal swab were collected from each participant by mobile phlebotomists. Additional blood draws and questionnaires over an approximately 2-month period could optionally be provided by prospective study participants. Before DNA extraction, blood samples from the prospective study were shipped at room temperature or frozen.

From the cysteine up to the phenylalanine, the CDR3 has a length of 16 residues. Left in the record is the CDR3 DNA by itself, 48 bases read in frame from the first base. V ends up 4 bases short and J 7 bases short, with an unmatched junction base count of 12. CDR1 and CDR2 are drawn from the germline V gene (reference sequence): SGHKS, YYEKEE. TCRbeta CDR3 regions were amplified from genomic DNA by means of the immunoSEQ Assay, a bias-controlled multiplex PCR. Processing in the source paper ran as follows. The number of nucleated cells in each sample was estimated by amplification of reference gene primers within the assay. To quantify the absolute abundance of each unique TCRbeta CDR3 rearrangement, sequence reads were collapsed and filtered. For each sample, productive Simpson clonality was calculated as the square root of Simpson's diversity index over productive rearrangements. The source is immuneACCESS, and TCRdb retained only in-frame sequences with V and J called. Part of the clones is not carried over; for the studies checked, unresolved V genes explain less than half of this, and the remainder is unexplained. V, J and clone size are taken as reported in that table, and D and trimming were inferred from the DNA itself. The sample contains roughly 140,000 clones, around four fifths of them found a single time. Together, the top ten hold about 6.1% of the sample.

The record originates from a study of blood T cell repertoires in COVID-19 (TCRdb year 2020). As for the study more broadly: Samples covering the acute and convalescent phases of COVID-19 were provided by collaborators in the United States, Italy and Spain. The sample metadata nearly always contained a de-identified subject ID, COVID-19 status, age in years and sex. The samples were drawn from the first 160 participants of the ongoing ImmuneRACE study and from 950 to 1,500 subjects provided by 6 global collaborators. The prospective study material was composed of cDNA or gDNA derived from T cells, B-cell-depleted T cells, or PBMCs. Where available, HLA class I and class II types were taken from metadata supplied by the sample provider and were not determined by assay-based typing. The dataset comprised deeply sampled blood TCRbeta repertoires from subjects exposed to, actively infected with, or recovered from COVID-19. The repertoires were made available in a free public database intended to serve as a resource for research on the immune response to SARS-CoV-2. Study-level results and caveats: The quantity of clinical and demographic metadata differed by source and by participant and was supplied without curation.

The V gene is TRBV5-5 and the J gene is TRBJ1-4; 8 central bases correspond to TRBD1. This TCR was recovered from a woman between 40 and 55 years old who had recovered from COVID-19. The sample taken for sequencing was PBMCs or T cells enriched from blood (not recorded which). In nucleotides, the sequence is TGTGCCAGCAGCCCGACAGGGGAGTACAGAATTGAAAAACTGTTTTTT. This yields the protein CASSPTGEYRIEKLFF.